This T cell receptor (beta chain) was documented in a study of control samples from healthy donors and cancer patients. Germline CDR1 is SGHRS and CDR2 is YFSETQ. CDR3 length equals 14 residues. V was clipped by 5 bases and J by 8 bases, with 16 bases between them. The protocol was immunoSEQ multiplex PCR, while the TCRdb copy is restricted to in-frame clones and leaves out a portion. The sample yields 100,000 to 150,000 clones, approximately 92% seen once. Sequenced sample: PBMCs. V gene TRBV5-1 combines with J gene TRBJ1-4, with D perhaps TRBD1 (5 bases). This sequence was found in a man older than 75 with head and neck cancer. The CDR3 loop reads CASRRDGGAEKLFF. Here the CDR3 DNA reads TGCGCCAGCAGACGGGACGGCGGGGCCGAAAAACTGTTTTTT.